This T cell receptor beta chain appears in the sequencing data of a study of blood T cells in healthy people across ages. Whole-study context: Template switching captured about one barcoded beta molecule per two T cells.

Through a sample-barcoded 5' primer and a J-beta primer mix, a second PCR was run for roughly 6 to 12 cycles. A template-switch adaptor with 12 random nucleotides tagged each cDNA molecule. MiXCR, run by TCRdb on the 5' RACE reads, gives a single entry per CDR3 protein. The sample lists about 640,000 distinct CDR3 sequences, 45% to 65% occurring once. CDR1 is SGHTA, CDR2 FQGNSA, per germline. Trimming stripped 5 bases from V and 7 bases from J, with 14 bases between. CDR3 length equals 13 residues. Drawn from each donor were 8.5 to 10 milliliters of peripheral blood. This clonotype showed up just a few times.

V gene TRBV7-2 combines with J gene TRBJ1-2; D not certain. The TCR sequence derives from a man between 60 and 75 years old in good health. Sequenced sample: blood. This CDR3 reads CASSPTRDGGYTF. The CDR3 region has the DNA TGTGCCAGCAGCCCTACACGAGACGGTGGCTACACCTTC.